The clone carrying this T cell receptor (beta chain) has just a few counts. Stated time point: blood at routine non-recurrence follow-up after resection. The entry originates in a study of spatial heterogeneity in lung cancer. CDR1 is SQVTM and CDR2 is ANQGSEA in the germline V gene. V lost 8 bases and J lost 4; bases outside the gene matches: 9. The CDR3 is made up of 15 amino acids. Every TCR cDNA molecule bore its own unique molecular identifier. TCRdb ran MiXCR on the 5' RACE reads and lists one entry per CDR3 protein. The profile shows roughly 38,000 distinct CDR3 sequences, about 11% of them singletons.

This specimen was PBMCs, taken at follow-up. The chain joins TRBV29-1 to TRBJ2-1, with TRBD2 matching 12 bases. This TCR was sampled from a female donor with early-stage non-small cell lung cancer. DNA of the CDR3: TGCAGCACCGAAGGGCTAGCGGGGGGGTACAATGAGCAGTTCTTC. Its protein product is CSTEGLAGGYNEQFF.